This entry features one T cell receptor (beta chain) sequence. Its antigen remains undetermined. No base quality information exists; no much larger clone differs at one position. This sample was included in a study of cytomegalovirus exposure and HLA in healthy donors (dated by TCRdb to the late 2010s). Regarding the research as a whole: An earlier analysis of 587 of the donors reported 276 Gb of sequence data and approximately 120 million unique TCR beta sequences obtained from roughly 180 million T cells. An early release that covered about 600 HLA-typed donors contained approximately 300 gigabases of sequencing data and 75 million to 100 million unique TCR sequences. Of the 300 to 400 genotyped donors, over 70% fell in the genetic ancestry cluster associated with self-reported Caucasian donors. The study was designed to test whether signatures of past pathogen exposure could be identified by cataloging public T cell receptors. Using immunosequencing, the study profiled T cell repertoires from some 670 subjects and related those repertoires to cytomegalovirus serostatus. Along with the approximately 700-subject first cohort, a separate validation cohort of 120 different subjects was used. To predict cytomegalovirus infection status, the study brought together high-throughput TCR immunosequencing, statistical association of individual TCRs with disease status, and machine learning. In a later analysis, previously published TCR beta repertoires from roughly 710 donors were re-analyzed and high-resolution HLA genotyping was added so that TCR occurrence patterns could be studied. Rather than using new phenotypic data, the later analysis identified candidate immune exposures from TCR beta sequences and from how often those sequences occurred across donors. An earlier analysis of more than 450 of the donors used high-throughput TCR beta sequencing to judge whether each TCR beta V gene segment behaved as functional or pseudogenic. Donor age, sex, ethnicity and CMV serostatus were compiled alongside the repertoire data. A later genetic analysis took genome-wide SNP genotypes for about three fifths of the 666 donors and used that subset as a discovery cohort. Every repertoire in the discovery cohort had been generated on one and the same sequencing platform. HLA typing included class I and class II loci at four-digit resolution. The number of donors typed differed by locus, with 629-630 for A, B, C, DRB1 and DQB1, more than 500 for DQA1, about 610 for DPA1, and around 450 for DPB1. Five DR-DQ haplotypes were handled as single units for association and clustering because linkage in the cohort was strong. Among some 400 genotyped donors of the cohort, an average of around 240,000 unique TCR beta nucleotide sequences was sequenced per donor, of which about 18% were non-productive. Study-wide findings and limitations: Correlated functional status among segregating V segments might be attributable to linkage disequilibrium, but an unknown experimental factor could not be ruled out. The authors suggested that the approach could potentially be extended to other disease states and immunological phenotypes. In a later genetic analysis, fewer N-insertions in productive TCRs were reported among donors in an Asian-associated ancestry cluster than the roughly 700-donor mean. The only immune exposure information available for the cohort was CMV serostatus. A few of the identified cytomegalovirus-associated TCR beta chains were confirmed in vitro to be specific for cytomegalovirus antigens. Assigning TCR associations to individual alleles was difficult when HLA alleles, especially DR and DQ, strongly co-occurred. The earlier analysis of a few hundred of the donors excluded some 15 rarely observed V segments, including chromosome 9 orphons, because counts were too low. The classifier was reported to diagnose cytomegalovirus status with high specificity and sensitivity in both the original and validation cohorts. A later analysis found that TCR association rates varied across HLA loci, with DRB1 alleles showing the most associated TCRs and HLA-C alleles the fewest. Because HLA typing was missing for some donors at each locus, association tests included only the typed subset. In a later analysis, HLA-associated TCR beta chains were found to be more clonally expanded and to have lower generation probabilities than equally common non-associated chains. A further reported finding was that TCR beta sequences accurately predicted the HLA-A and HLA-B alleles for most subjects in the first cohort. In an earlier analysis of 450 to 750 of the donors, most TCR beta V segments appeared in productive rearrangements about 87% or about 30% of the time, broadly matching IMGT annotations. Some IMGT-functional V segments, including TRBV6-2 and TRBV6-3, could not be distinguished by the 87-base-pair reads and were therefore excluded. In the study, about 150 TCR beta chains were listed as associated with cytomegalovirus. A cluster of highly shared sequence variants was judged likely to be a technical artifact of the sequencing pipeline. V-gene and J-gene trimming of TCR beta chains was associated with a missense DCLRE1C variant in a later genetic analysis, and the association was replicated in an independent cohort. In this cohort, only TCR beta chains were sequenced, and detectable features were limited by the absence of alpha or paired-chain data. Across donors, most TCR sequences were observed very rarely, whereas some public TCRs were present in many individuals. In a later analysis, over 15,000 TCR beta sequences were associated with specific HLA alleles at a false discovery rate of 0.05. In a later analysis, several top co-occurrence clusters were reported to appear linked to parvovirus B19, influenza, CMV and Epstein-Barr virus. Roughly uniform sequencing depth across donors was assumed in presence/absence analyses, although this assumption may not hold. Most CMV-associated TCR beta chains appeared to be HLA-restricted in a later analysis, and the HLA associations seemed to be driven largely by CMV exposure.

The method was the immunoSEQ multiplex PCR assay. The multiplex PCR relied on a mix of 60 forward primers for TCR Vbeta segments and 13 reverse primers for TCR Jbeta segments. Amplification of the CDR3 region of rearranged TCR beta genes was performed with a multiplex PCR assay on genomic DNA. On the Illumina HiSeq System, the amplified TCR beta libraries were sequenced as 87-base-pair reads. In the original analysis: Across the 700 or so repertoires, a later analysis counted tens of millions of unique TCR beta chains, around 10 million of which were shared by at least two donors. Raw reads were error-corrected and collapsed into unique sequences by a nearest-neighbor algorithm in which closely related sequences were merged to remove PCR and sequencing errors. Alignment of CDR3 sequences to IMGT reference sequences was used to assign V, D and J gene segments. For a sequence to be retained, a match of at least six nucleotides was required to both a V gene segment and a J gene segment. A rearrangement was called productive if the CDR3 had no stop codons and remained in frame with V and J, and every other rearrangement was called non-productive. Following IMGT convention, CDR3 was defined as the stretch from the second conserved V-encoded cysteine to the conserved J-encoded phenylalanine. Sequences without an unambiguous match to a single V gene segment were excluded from the earlier analysis of a few hundred of the donors. In an earlier analysis of about 590 of the donors, a V segment was called functional when productive rearrangements were above 56.7%, and segregating when the standard deviation between donors exceeded 5%. A statistical classification framework was built for diagnosing cytomegalovirus status from the catalog of TCR beta chain sequences. A later analysis assigned V and J genes by comparing TCR nucleotide sequences with IMGT/GENE-DB human TR gene sequences. In a later analysis, CDR3 sequences and most-parsimonious VDJ recombination scenarios were assigned using the TCRdist pipeline. In a later analysis, each TCR beta chain was defined by its CDR3 amino acid sequence together with its V-gene family, and reads lacking a unique V-gene family were excluded. In a later analysis, 450 to 600 highly shared, low-generation-probability nucleotide sequences were removed to address suspected cross-contamination and a sequencing artifact. In a later analysis, a clonal expansion index was calculated for each public chain from normalized within-repertoire ranks of inferred template counts. In a later analysis, generation probabilities were computed using a VDJ recombination model fitted to out-of-frame rearrangements, and the results were checked against IGoR. A later analysis scored TCR-TCR, TCR-HLA and TCR-CMV co-occurrence with hypergeometric tests, applying a repertoire-size bias correction to TCR pairs. To estimate false discovery rates, a later analysis permuted the HLA or CMV assignments 20 times. In a later analysis, co-occurring TCRs were grouped using DBSCAN, with TCRdist sequence similarity added in when clustering inside HLA-allele-positive subsets. For co-occurrence clustering, repertoires with fewer than 30,000 or more than 120,000 public chains were excluded, along with 4 to 6 repertoires with anomalous nucleotide sharing. Drawn from immuneACCESS, this table holds only the in-frame rearrangements with V and J called that TCRdb kept. Clones are partly lost; checked studies trace under half to an unresolved V gene and leave the rest unexplained. V and J calls plus clone size are reproduced from that table; the DNA served to infer D and trimming. The sample data list 160,000 or so clones, and approximately 84% of these were observed just once. The top ten constitute roughly 1% of the sample.

The germline V gene sets CDR1 to SNHLY and CDR2 to FYNNEI. Its CDR3 holds 15 amino acids, cysteine through phenylalanine. The sequence is cut down to CDR3 DNA, 45 bases in frame from base 1. V has 5 bases trimmed and J has 5 bases trimmed; junction bases matching no gene number 6. The cohort consisted of hundreds of healthy bone marrow donors. Cohort members were all nominally healthy when sampled, although unrecorded immune exposures were likely present. The donor was CMV seronegative and belonged to the group of 380 or so seronegative cohort members. Each donor provided a peripheral blood sample, and peripheral blood mononuclear cells were used for TCR beta sequencing. Genomic DNA was extracted from the blood cell samples with the Qiagen DNeasy Blood Extraction Kit.

What was sequenced was PBMCs. The TCR originated in a young man in good health and CMV-seronegative. The receptor chain draws on TRBV2 and TRBJ2-5; TRBD2 fits 12 bases in the junction. The encoded CDR3 is CASSQTSGGRETQYF. At the DNA level, the sequence is TGTGCCAGCAGTCAAACTAGCGGGGGGCGGGAGACCCAGTACTTC.